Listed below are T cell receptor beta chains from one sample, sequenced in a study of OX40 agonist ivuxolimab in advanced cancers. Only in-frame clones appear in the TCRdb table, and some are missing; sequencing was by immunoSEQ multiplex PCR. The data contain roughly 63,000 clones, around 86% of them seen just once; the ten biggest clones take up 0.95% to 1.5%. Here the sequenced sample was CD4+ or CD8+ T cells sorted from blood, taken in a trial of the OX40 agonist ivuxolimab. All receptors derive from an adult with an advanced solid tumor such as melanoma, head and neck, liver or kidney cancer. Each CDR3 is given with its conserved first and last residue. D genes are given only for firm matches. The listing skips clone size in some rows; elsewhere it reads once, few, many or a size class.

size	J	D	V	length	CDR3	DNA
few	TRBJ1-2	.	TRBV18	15	CASSPEFRHSGGYTF	TGTGCCAGCTCACCAGAGTTTAGACACTCGGGGGGCTACACCTTC
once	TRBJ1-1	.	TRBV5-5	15	CASSLARTANTEAFF	TGTGCCAGCAGCTTGGCCAGGACGGCGAACACTGAAGCTTTCTTT
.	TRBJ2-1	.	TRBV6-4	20	CASSRQCRYDASHTYNEQFF	TGTGCCAGCAGTCGACAGTGCCGATACGATGCCTCGCATACCTACAATGAGCAGTTCTTC
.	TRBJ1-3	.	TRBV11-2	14	CASSLVQSGNTIYF	TGTGCCAGCAGCTTAGTACAGTCTGGAAACACCATATATTTT
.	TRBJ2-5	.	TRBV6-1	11	CASSYGETQYF	TGTGCCAGCAGTTACGGGGAGACCCAGTACTTC
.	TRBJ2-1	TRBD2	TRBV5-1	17	CASSFFSGGKSYNEQFF	TGCGCCAGCAGCTTCTTTAGCGGGGGGAAATCCTACAATGAGCAGTTCTTC
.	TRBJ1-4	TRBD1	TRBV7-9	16	CASSTRTGGYLEKLFF	TGTGCCAGCAGCACCCGGACAGGGGGCTATTTGGAAAAACTGTTTTTT
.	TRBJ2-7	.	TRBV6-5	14	CASSSFGDSYEQYF	TGTGCCAGCAGTTCGTTCGGGGACTCCTACGAGCAGTACTTC
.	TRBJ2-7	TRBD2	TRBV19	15	CASSRGGTAAYEQYF	TGTGCCAGTTCACGGGGGGGAACTGCAGCCTACGAGCAGTACTTC
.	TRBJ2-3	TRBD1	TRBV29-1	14	CSVTTRGRSDTQYF	TGCAGCGTTACTACAAGGGGGCGGTCAGATACGCAGTATTTT
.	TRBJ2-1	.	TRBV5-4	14	CASSRPDYYNEQFF	TGTGCCAGCAGTCGTCCGGACTATTACAATGAGCAGTTCTTC
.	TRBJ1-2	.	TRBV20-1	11	CSVGQTYGYTF	TGCAGTGTAGGGCAGACGTATGGCTACACCTTC
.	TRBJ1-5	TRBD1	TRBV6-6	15	CASSRDRGSNQPQHF	TGTGCCAGCAGCCGGGACAGGGGGTCCAATCAGCCCCAGCATTTT
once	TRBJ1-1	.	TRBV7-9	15	CASSLGTVKNTEAFF	TGTGCCAGCAGCTTAGGGACAGTGAAGAACACTGAAGCTTTCTTT
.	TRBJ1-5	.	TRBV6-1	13	CASVWGNDQPQHF	TGTGCCAGCGTGTGGGGGAACGATCAGCCCCAGCATTTT
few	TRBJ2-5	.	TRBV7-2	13	CASSYGGMETQYF	TGTGCCAGCAGCTATGGTGGAATGGAGACCCAGTACTTC
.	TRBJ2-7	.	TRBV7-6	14	CASSPATTSYEQYF	TGTGCCAGCAGCCCAGCGACCACTTCCTACGAGCAGTACTTC
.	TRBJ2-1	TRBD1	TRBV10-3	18	CAISEPEQGSSSYNEQFF	TGTGCCATCAGTGAACCTGAACAGGGGTCTAGCTCCTACAATGAGCAGTTCTTC
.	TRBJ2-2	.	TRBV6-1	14	CASSRDLYTGELFF	TGTGCCAGCAGCCGGGACCTATACACCGGGGAGCTGTTTTTT
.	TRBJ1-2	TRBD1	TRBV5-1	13	CASSFGTGYGYTF	TGCGCCAGCAGCTTTGGGACAGGCTATGGCTACACCTTC
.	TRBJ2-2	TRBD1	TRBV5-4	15	CASSRWTGSTGELFF	TGTGCCAGCAGTCGATGGACAGGGAGCACCGGGGAGCTGTTTTTT
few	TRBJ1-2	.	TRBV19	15	CASSIQRFPNYGYTF	TGTGCCAGTAGTATACAAAGGTTTCCTAACTATGGCTACACCTTC
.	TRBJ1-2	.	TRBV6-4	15	CASSGEPGGTYGYTF	TGTGCCAGCAGTGGAGAGCCGGGAGGGACCTATGGCTACACCTTC
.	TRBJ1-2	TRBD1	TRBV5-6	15	CASSLLDRAVNGYTF	TGTGCCAGCAGCCTACTAGACAGGGCGGTAAATGGCTACACCTTC
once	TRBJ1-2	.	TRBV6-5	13	CASSRGPSYGYTF	TGTGCCAGCAGCCGTGGGCCCTCCTATGGCTACACCTTC
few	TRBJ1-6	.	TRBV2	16	CASSVRGKSYNSPLHF	TGTGCCAGCAGTGTAAGGGGGAAGTCCTATAATTCACCCCTCCACTTT
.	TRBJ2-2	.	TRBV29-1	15	CSVVGGSANTGELFF	TGCAGCGTTGTCGGTGGGTCTGCGAACACCGGGGAGCTGTTTTTT